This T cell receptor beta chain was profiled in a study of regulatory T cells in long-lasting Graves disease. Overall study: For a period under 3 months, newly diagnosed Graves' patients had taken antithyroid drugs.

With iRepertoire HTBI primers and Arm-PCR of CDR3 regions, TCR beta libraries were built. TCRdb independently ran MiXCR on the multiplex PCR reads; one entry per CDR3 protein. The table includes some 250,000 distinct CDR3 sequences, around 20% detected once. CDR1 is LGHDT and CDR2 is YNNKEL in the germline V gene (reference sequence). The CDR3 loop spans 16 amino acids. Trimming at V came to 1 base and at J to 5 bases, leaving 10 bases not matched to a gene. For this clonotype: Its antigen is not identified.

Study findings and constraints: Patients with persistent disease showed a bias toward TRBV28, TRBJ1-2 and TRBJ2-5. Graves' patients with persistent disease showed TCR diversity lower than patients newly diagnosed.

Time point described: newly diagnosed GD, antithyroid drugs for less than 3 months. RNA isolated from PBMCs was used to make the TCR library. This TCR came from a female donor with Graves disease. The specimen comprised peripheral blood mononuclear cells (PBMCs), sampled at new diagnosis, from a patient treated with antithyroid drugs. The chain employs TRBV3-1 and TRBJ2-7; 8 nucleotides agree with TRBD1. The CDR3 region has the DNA TGTGCCAGCAGCCAAGTTGGACAGGGAAGGGGCCACGAGCAGTACTTC. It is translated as CASSQVGQGRGHEQYF.